These 21 T cell receptor beta chains came from one sample sequenced in a study of OX40 agonist ivuxolimab in advanced cancers. Some clones are missing from TCRdb's copy, which holds only in-frame ones; the method was immunoSEQ multiplex PCR. The sample lists over 45,000 clones, 87% occurring once. Sequenced here: CD4+ or CD8+ T cells sorted from blood, sampled in a trial of the OX40 agonist ivuxolimab. The receptors come from an adult with an advanced solid tumor such as melanoma, head and neck, liver or kidney cancer.

The rearrangement uses TRBV6-6 and TRBJ2-7; D is possibly TRBD1 (6 bases). With 2 bases removed from V and 3 bases from J, the gap between germline ends came to 11 bases. Germline-derived CDR1 and CDR2 are MNHNY and SVGAGI (reference sequence). The CDR3 has 14 residues. For the CDR3, the DNA is TGTGCCAGCAGTTACCCAGGGGACGGCTACGAGCAGTACTTC. It specifies CASSYPGDGYEQYF.

This clone appeared a single time. V is TRBV5-4 and J is TRBJ2-1; D not certain. Germline CDR1 SGHNT, CDR2 YYREEE (reference sequence). Trimming removed 5 bases at V and 9 bases at J, with 21 bases between. The CDR3 runs 15 residues. For the CDR3, the DNA is TGTGCCAGCAGTTTATCCAGAACCAGCCCGGCTGAGCAGTTCTTC. Its translation is CASSLSRTSPAEQFF.

This chain joins TRBV5-1 and TRBJ1-2, with TRBD1 matching 8 bases. This CDR3 comprises 14 residues. Germline loops: CDR1 SGHRS, CDR2 YFSETQ. The V gene end was trimmed by 0 bases and the J gene end by 8 bases; junction bases not matched to a gene: 6. Here the CDR3 DNA reads TGCGCCAGCAGCTTGGAAGGGACAGGAGGAGGCTACACCTTC. Translated, it gives CASSLEGTGGGYTF.

The rearrangement joins TRBV4-1 to TRBJ1-4; D uncertain. This CDR3 region has 16 residues. The V end lost 1 base, the J end lost 5 bases, and 14 bases lay between the germline ends. Germline values: CDR1 MGHRA, CDR2 YSYEKL. Here the CDR3 reads CASSQGFGLENEKLFF. Here the CDR3 DNA reads TGCGCCAGCAGCCAAGGGTTTGGGTTGGAGAATGAAAAACTGTTTTTT.

This rearrangement joins TRBV19 to TRBJ1-5, with TRBD1 matching over 9 bases. The CDR3 is 15 residues long. Germline V gene sequence: CDR1 LNHDA, CDR2 SQIVND (reference sequence). V lost 9 bases, J lost 5 bases, and 11 bases stayed unmatched. CDR3 bases: TGTGCCAGCATTGGCGACAGGGGGAGTTATCAGCCCCAGCATTTT. This gives the protein CASIGDRGSYQPQHF.

The chain carries TRBV4-2 and TRBJ1-2; 10 nucleotides match TRBD1. The junction had 9 bases not matched to a gene; V was cut back by 3 bases and J by 2 bases. Germline assignment: CDR1 LGHNA and CDR2 YNFKEQ. The CDR3 consists of 17 residues. Here the CDR3 DNA reads TGTGCCAGCAGCCACTCGACAGGGGGCGCGGTAAACTATGGCTACACCTTC. It yields the protein CASSHSTGGAVNYGYTF.

The chain joins TRBV28 to TRBJ2-5; 14 bases line up with TRBD2. The length of the CDR3 is 15 residues. Germline trimming cut 8 bases from V and 7 bases from J; bases unmatched to any gene: 9. CDR1 and CDR2 (germline): MDHEN, SYDVKM. The CDR3 coding sequence is TGTGCCAGCGCAACAAGGACTAGCGGGAGGAGGACCCAGTACTTC. Translated, it gives CASATRTSGRRTQYF.

This rearrangement joins TRBV28 to TRBJ2-1, with a weak D call TRBD2 (6 bases). The V gene lost 7 bases and the J gene lost 4 bases, with 11 bases spanning the gap. Germline V gene lookup returns CDR1 MDHEN and CDR2 SYDVKM. This CDR3 comprises 13 residues. The CDR3 nucleotides read TGTGCCAGCACTCTTAGCGGATACAATGAGCAGTTCTTC. Amino acids: CASTLSGYNEQFF.

The chain has TRBV7-9 and TRBJ2-7; a possible D gene is TRBD2 (5 bases). This CDR3 region has 15 residues. V dropped 1 base and J dropped 6 bases, with 16 bases sitting between them. The germline V gene has CDR1 SEHNR and CDR2 FQNEAQ (reference sequence). The CDR3 here is CASSLVRLARSEQYF. As DNA, the CDR3 is TGTGCCAGCAGCTTAGTTAGGCTAGCTCGCTCCGAGCAGTACTTC.

The chain uses TRBV15 and TRBJ2-3; 11 bases map to TRBD1. Trimming at V came to 1 base and at J to 4 bases, leaving 1 base not matched to a gene. Germline V CDR1 and CDR2: LNHNV, YYDKDF (reference sequence). The CDR3 is 15 amino acids. CDR3 nucleotide sequence: TGTGCCACCAGCAGAGGGACAGGGGGCGCAGATACGCAGTATTTT. This translates into CATSRGTGGADTQYF. The variable domain in full, with the rest retrieved from reference TRBV15 and TRBJ2-3, is DAMVIQNPRYQVTQFGKPVTLSCSQTLNHNVMYWYQQKSSQAPKLLFHYYDKDFNNEADTPDNFQSRRPNTSFCFLDIRSPGLGDTAMYLCATSRGTGGADTQYFGPGTRLTVL.

The chain joins TRBV10-3 to TRBJ1-1; tentatively, D is TRBD1 (6 bases). The length of the CDR3 is 15 residues. With 11 bases removed from V and 4 bases from J, the gap between germline ends came to 23 bases. Germline V gene lookup returns CDR1 ENHRY and CDR2 SYGVKD. The CDR3 loop is CAVNPGARLGTEAFF. CDR3 bases: TGTGCCGTCAATCCGGGGGCTAGGTTGGGCACTGAAGCTTTCTTT.

This chain links TRBV7-8 with TRBJ1-5; D may be TRBD1 (5 bases). Trimming removed 4 bases at V and 11 bases at J, with 21 bases between. The germline V gene encodes CDR1 SGHVS and CDR2 FQNEAQ. The CDR3 has 15 amino acids. CDR3 in amino acids: CASSSGWGSKESQHF. In nucleotides, the CDR3 is TGTGCCAGCAGCTCAGGGTGGGGGTCTAAAGAGTCCCAGCATTTT. Combining the CDR3 with reference TRBV7-8 and TRBJ1-5 gives the whole variable domain GAGVSQSPRYKVAKRGQDVALRCDPISGHVSLFWYQQALGQGPEFLTYFQNEAQLDKSGLPSDRFFAERPEGSVSTLKIQRTQQEDSAVYLCASSSGWGSKESQHFGDGTRLSIL.

The chain carries TRBV6-6 and TRBJ1-2; D is perhaps TRBD1 (6 bases). The CDR3 length is 13 residues. Trimming took 7 bases from V and 0 from J, leaving 9 bases between them. CDR1 is MNHNY, CDR2 SVGAGI, per germline (reference sequence). CDR3 loop: CASKTGSNYGYTF. The CDR3 DNA follows: TGTGCCAGCAAGACAGGTTCTAACTATGGCTACACCTTC.

The table lists this clone with a count of one. The CDR3 is CASSSIPGTSFTDTQYF. The CDR3 DNA sequence: TGCGCCAGCAGCTCGATCCCCGGGACTAGCTTCACAGATACGCAGTATTTT. This chain joins TRBV5-1 and TRBJ2-3; 9 bases are shared with TRBD2. The V and J ends lost 3 bases and 2 bases, in that order; junction bases with no gene match: 10. Germline CDR1 SGHRS, CDR2 YFSETQ. The CDR3 sequence is 17 residues long.

This chain uses TRBV5-1 with TRBJ2-7; no clear D. Looked up from germline, CDR1 is SGHRS and CDR2 is YFSETQ. The ends were cut back, 2 bases at V and 4 bases at J, with 7 bases in the middle. The CDR3 spans 12 residues. CDR3 in amino acids: CASSFGGYEQYF. The DNA of the CDR3 is TGCGCCAGCAGCTTCGGCGGTTACGAGCAGTACTTC.

V usage is TRBV28 and J usage is TRBJ2-7; 7 bases are a match to TRBD1. The junction had 6 bases not matched to a gene; V was cut back by 7 bases and J by 0 bases. Looked up from germline, CDR1 is MDHEN and CDR2 is SYDVKM. This CDR3 comprises 14 residues. The CDR3 loop is CASTEGGGSYEQYF. In DNA, the CDR3 is TGTGCCAGCACTGAAGGGGGCGGCTCCTACGAGCAGTACTTC.

CDR3 DNA sequence: TGTGCCAGCTCACCATTACAGGCAGCAGGATCCTACAATGAGCAGTTCTTC. Its protein is CASSPLQAAGSYNEQFF. The chain uses TRBV18 and TRBJ2-1; tentatively, D is TRBD1 (5 bases). The CDR3 extends over 17 amino acids. The V and J ends lost 2 bases and 1 base respectively, with 15 bases between them. Germline loops: CDR1 KGHSH, CDR2 LQKENI.

The chain recombines TRBV19 with TRBJ2-7; 9 positions agree with TRBD2. The V and J ends lost 5 bases and 6 bases, in that order; junction bases with no gene match: 8. CDR3 length: 14 residues. CDR1 is LNHDA, CDR2 SQIVND, per germline (reference sequence). The CDR3 DNA is TGTGCCAGTAGTCCGAGGACTAGCGCGGCCGAGCAGTACTTC. Protein sequence: CASSPRTSAAEQYF.

V and J are TRBV7-2 and TRBJ1-2; unclear D gene. V dropped 1 base and J dropped 4 bases, with 13 bases sitting between them. Germline V gives CDR1 SGHTA, CDR2 FQGNSA. The CDR3 runs 15 residues. CDR3 in DNA: TGTGCCAGCAGCTTAGGGTCGGCAGGTGGCTATGGCTACACCTTC. Its translation is CASSLGSAGGYGYTF.

The V call is TRBV5-4, the J call TRBJ2-5; TRBD2 matches at 7 bases. V gave up 4 bases and J gave up 8 bases; unmatched junction bases: 14. Germline lookup yields CDR1 SGHNT and CDR2 YYREEE (reference sequence). The CDR3 covers 15 residues. The CDR3, as DNA: TGTGCCAGCAGCCCACCCAGGGAGGGCCCACCAACCCAGTACTTC. Translating gives CASSPPREGPPTQYF.

This chain links TRBV7-8 with TRBJ2-3, with D possibly matching TRBD2 (6 bases). This CDR3 has 15 residues. V was cut by 4 bases and J by 2 bases, with 13 bases left in between. Germline CDR1 and CDR2: SGHVS and FQNEAQ. The CDR3 coding sequence is TGTGCCAGCAGCTGGGAGGCCTGGAACACAGATACGCAGTATTTT. This encodes CASSWEAWNTDTQYF.